The entry that follows covers one T cell receptor (beta chain) sequence. The antigen is unknown. The table came from immunoSEQ multiplex PCR; TCRdb's copy has only in-frame clones and leaves some out. The sample carries tens of thousands of clones, about 86% recorded once. The sample is drawn from a study of T cells in localized non-small cell lung cancer. Whole-study results and caveats: Because sequencing included only one region (of the tumor), heterogeneity remains possible. Peak T cell clonality was found in uninvolved adjacent lung, exceeding tumor. Turning up in adjacent lung were a median around 50 of the top 100 tumor clones. The study linked higher blood T cell density to longer overall survival.

This clonotype was obtained from a male donor aged 60 or older with stage II lung adenocarcinoma. This specimen was peripheral blood mononuclear cells, taken before any cancer treatment.

The CDR3 DNA reads as TGTGCCAGCAGCTCCCAACAGGGGGGTGGGGAAAAACTGTTTTTT. It specifies CASSSQQGGGEKLFF. The rearrangement uses TRBV7-2 and TRBJ1-4; 8 positions agree with TRBD1. Germline values: CDR1 SGHTA, CDR2 FQGNSA. This CDR3 region has 15 residues. Trimming removed 4 bases from V and 8 bases from J; junction bases left unmatched: 9.